A selection of T cell receptor beta chains follows, all from one sample in a study of blood T cells in healthy people across ages. TCRdb re-called the 5' RACE reads with MiXCR, one entry per CDR3 protein. The profile covers approximately 1.5 million distinct CDR3 sequences, with 42% appearing a single time and about 4% taken by the ten largest. The sample consisted of blood. These receptors originate from a woman between 18 and 30 years old in good health. Both conserved end residues are part of each CDR3. The D gene is left open where the match is weak. Not all rows give a size; the values are once, few, many and, for expanded clones, a class.

d_call j_call v_call clone_size cdr3_nt cdr3_aa
NA TRBJ2-1 TRBV27 NA TGTGCCAGCAGTTTATACCGGGGGGACAATGGGCAGTTCTTC CASSLYRGDNGQFF
NA TRBJ2-1 TRBV12-3/TRBV12-4 NA TGTGCCAGCAGTTTTCAGGGGAATAGGGAGCAGTTCTTC CASSFQGNREQFF
NA TRBJ2-2 TRBV12-3/TRBV12-4 NA TGTGCCAGCACCGTGGTGGGGGGGCCCACCGGGGAGCTGTTTTTT CASTVVGGPTGELFF
NA TRBJ1-2 TRBV4-1 NA TGCGCCAGCAGCCAAGCCGGGGGGGATAGCACCTTC CASSQAGGDSTF
TRBD1 TRBJ1-2 TRBV4-1 few TGCGCCAGCAGCCAAGTGGGGACAGCCCAGCGGGGCTACACCTTC CASSQVGTAQRGYTF
TRBD1 TRBJ1-3 TRBV29-1 few TGCAGCGTTGAAAAGGACAGGGGCGGAAACACCATATATTTT CSVEKDRGGNTIYF
NA TRBJ1-2 TRBV4-1 NA TGCGCCAGCAGCCAATCCCAGGGACGACCAGTTAACTATGGCTACACCTTC CASSQSQGRPVNYGYTF
TRBD1 TRBJ1-2 TRBV29-1 few TGCAGCGTTGTAGGCAGGGGGCAGCATGGCTACACCTTC CSVVGRGQHGYTF
NA TRBJ1-6 TRBV20-1 once TGCAGTGCACCGGAAGGAGGGTCCTATAATTCACCCCTCCACTTT CSAPEGGSYNSPLHF
NA TRBJ1-2 TRBV5-1 NA TGCGCCAGCAGCTTGGTTCGGCAAGACTATGGCTACACCTTC CASSLVRQDYGYTF
NA TRBJ2-7 TRBV6-5 NA TGTGCCAGCAGTCGGGACCCCGGTGGGATCTACGAGCAGTACTTC CASSRDPGGIYEQYF
NA TRBJ1-6 TRBV7-2 NA TGTGCCAGCAGCTTCTTCCCGGGAGCCCCTTCACCCCTCCACTTT CASSFFPGAPSPLHF
TRBD1 TRBJ1-4 TRBV20-1 NA TGCAGTGCTAGAGATTGGGACAGGGAAGATGAAAAACTGTTTTTT CSARDWDREDEKLFF
NA TRBJ1-6 TRBV3-1 NA TGTGCCAGCAGCCCAAGAGGGGCGAATTCACCCCTCCACTTT CASSPRGANSPLHF
NA TRBJ2-3 TRBV7-2 NA TGTGCCAGCAGCCTGTGGGGCACCTTCACAGATACGCAGTATTTT CASSLWGTFTDTQYF
TRBD2 TRBJ2-3 TRBV5-6 NA TGTGCCAGCAGCTGGTCGACTAGCGAGACAGATACGCAGTATTTT CASSWSTSETDTQYF
TRBD2 TRBJ2-1 TRBV24-1 NA TGTGCCACCAGTGATTCACGGACTAGCGGGTGGTATGAGCAGTTCTTC CATSDSRTSGWYEQFF
NA TRBJ1-5 TRBV6-6 NA TGTGCCAGCAGTTACGGACAATCAAGCAATCAGCCCCAGCATTTT CASSYGQSSNQPQHF
NA TRBJ2-1 TRBV27 NA TGTGCCAGCAGTCCCACGGGACTTTACTCCTACAATGAGCAGTTCTTC CASSPTGLYSYNEQFF
NA TRBJ2-7 TRBV20-1 few TGCAGTGCTCCCGGGCCCATCGGCTACGAGCAGTACTTC CSAPGPIGYEQYF
NA TRBJ1-1 TRBV12-3/TRBV12-4 few TGTGCCACCGAGCCCACTGAAGCTTTCTTT CATEPTEAFF
TRBD1 TRBJ2-1 TRBV29-1 NA TGCAGCACTAACCGGGACAGGGGCTACAATGAGCAGTTCTTC CSTNRDRGYNEQFF